The 25 T cell receptor beta chains presented below share a single source sample, sequenced in a study of T-cell reconstitution after alpha-beta-depleted transplantation in children. It was with unique molecular identifiers that the TCRbeta library was prepared. Each CDR3 protein is one row after TCRdb ran MiXCR on the PCR reads. This sample has 200,000 or so distinct CDR3 sequences, with 6.3% found just once. Specimen: PBMCs, collected before TCRalphabeta/CD19-depleted stem cell transplant. These receptors were obtained from a girl less than two years old with combined immunodeficiency, due to receive a stem cell transplant.

Many counts were recorded for this clonotype. This chain uses TRBV5-6 with TRBJ2-5; D is perhaps TRBD1 (6 bases). The CDR3 length is 14 residues. Between the trimmed V and J ends, which lost 1 base and 1 base, there was a span of 8 bases. The germline CDR1 and CDR2 sequences are SGHDT and YYEEEE. Here the CDR3 reads CASSLSGAQETQYF. CDR3 sequence (DNA): TGTGCCAGCAGCTTGTCAGGGGCCCAAGAGACCCAGTACTTC.

This clonotype was counted many times. The genes are TRBV20-1 and TRBJ2-1, with 15 bases identical to TRBD2. V lost 0 bases and J lost 0; bases outside the gene matches: 6. The length of the CDR3 is 19 residues. The germline gives CDR1 DFQATT, CDR2 SNEGSKA (reference sequence). The CDR3 protein is CSARDGTSGRPSSYNEQFF. CDR3 bases: TGCAGTGCTAGAGACGGGACTAGCGGGAGGCCGAGCTCCTACAATGAGCAGTTCTTC.

The genes are TRBV5-1 and TRBJ2-7, with 7 bases lining up with TRBD2. The V and J ends lost 0 bases and 2 bases, in that order; junction bases with no gene match: 5. Germline lookup yields CDR1 SGHRS and CDR2 YFSETQ. The CDR3 consists of 15 residues. The chain's CDR3 is CASSLGDYSTYEQYF. The DNA of the CDR3 is TGCGCCAGCAGCTTGGGGGACTATTCTACCTACGAGCAGTACTTC.

This clonotype has at least ten counts. This sequence joins TRBV20-1 and TRBJ2-5; tentative D call: TRBD1 (7 bases). Germline assignment: CDR1 DFQATT and CDR2 SNEGSKA (reference sequence). Trimming stripped 3 bases from V and 4 bases from J, with 24 bases between. CDR3 length equals 17 residues. Here the CDR3 DNA reads TGCAGTGCTAGTCAAAGGGGGCGGGACCCGTTCGGAGAGACCCAGTACTTC. Its protein is CSASQRGRDPFGETQYF.

In this sample, this clonotype turned up many times. The chain combines TRBV7-2 with TRBJ2-3; D gene uncertain. CDR1 is SGHTA and CDR2 is FQGNSA in the germline V gene. CDR3 length: 13 amino acids. Trimming shortened V by 1 base and J by 4 bases, and 6 bases separated the two germline ends. CDR3 residues: CASSLVGSDTQYF. The CDR3 nucleotides read TGTGCCAGCAGCTTAGTAGGTTCAGATACGCAGTATTTT.

This clonotype was observed at least ten times. The V call is TRBV9, the J call TRBJ2-3, with 8 bases lining up with TRBD2. CDR1 and CDR2 (germline): SGDLS, YYNGEE. This CDR3 contains 17 residues. V dropped 2 bases and J dropped 2; count of bases not matched to a gene: 10. CDR3: CASSVSGLAGLTDTQYF. In nucleotides, the CDR3 is TGTGCCAGCAGCGTGAGTGGGCTAGCGGGCCTCACAGATACGCAGTATTTT.

This clonotype was counted many times. The CDR3 loop reads CASSQVVSFLNPSNYEQYF. The CDR3 nucleotides read TGTGCCAGCAGCCAAGTTGTCAGCTTCCTTAATCCATCGAACTACGAGCAGTACTTC. V usage is TRBV4-2 and J usage is TRBJ2-7; D remains ambiguous. The V and J ends lost 1 base and 3 bases respectively, with 25 bases between them. Germline CDR1 is LGHNA and CDR2 is YNFKEQ. The CDR3 extends over 19 amino acids.

In regard to this clonotype: One base away lies a much larger clone, so this may be a sequencing read error. The chain employs TRBV7-9 and TRBJ2-1, with 10 bases identical to TRBD2. There are 15 residues in the CDR3. The germline gives CDR1 SEHNR, CDR2 FQNEAQ (reference sequence). Here the CDR3 DNA reads TGTGCCGGCAGCTCCCAGCGGGAGGGAGGGAATGAGCAGTTCTTC. It codes for CAGSSQREGGNEQFF. Full variable domain (missing parts from reference TRBV7-9 and TRBJ2-1): DTGVSQNPRHKITKRGQNVTFRCDPISEHNRLYWYRQTLGQGPEFLTYFQNEAQLEKSRLLSDRFSAERPKGSFSTLEIQRTEQGDSAMYLCAGSSQREGGNEQFFGPGTRLTVL.

The table lists this clonotype with many counts. V and J are TRBV3-1 and TRBJ2-2; no clear D gene. Germline lookup yields CDR1 LGHDT and CDR2 YNNKEL (reference sequence). The ends were cut back, 2 bases at V and 6 bases at J, with 10 bases in the middle. The CDR3 sequence is 14 residues long. The CDR3 here is CASSQRQSPGELFF. DNA of the CDR3: TGTGCCAGCAGCCAACGTCAGAGTCCCGGGGAGCTGTTTTTT.

This clonotype was detected many times. The V gene is TRBV12-3 or TRBV12-4, the J gene TRBJ2-1, with a tentative D call TRBD2 (5 bases). The V and J ends lost 3 bases and 5 bases respectively, with 8 bases between them. The CDR3 is 13 amino acids. CDR3 DNA: TGTGCCAGCAGTTTTATCGGGAACAATGAGCAGTTCTTC. It yields the protein CASSFIGNNEQFF.

This clonotype was recorded at least ten times. V and J are TRBV7-9 and TRBJ1-4; D ambiguous. Deletions cut 7 bases from V and 6 bases from J, with 15 bases between. The germline V gene has CDR1 SEHNR and CDR2 FQNEAQ (reference sequence). The CDR3 spans 14 residues. The chain's CDR3 is CASNPPAVDEKLFF. The CDR3 DNA reads TGTGCCAGCAACCCCCCAGCGGTGGATGAAAAACTGTTTTTT.

The chain uses TRBV12-3 or TRBV12-4 and TRBJ1-3, with a tentative D call TRBD1 (5 bases). V shed 5 bases and J shed 4 bases, with 15 bases lying between them. The CDR3 has 15 amino acids. CDR3 sequence (DNA): TGTGCCAGCAGTCTTTCCGGGACTGGAGGAAACACCATATATTTT. It encodes CASSLSGTGGNTIYF.

This clonotype occurred many times. V is TRBV9 and J is TRBJ2-6; 10 positions match TRBD2. This CDR3 is 19 amino acids long. Germline V CDR1 and CDR2: SGDLS, YYNGEE. Trimming took 0 bases from V and 0 from J; bases not matched to a gene: 6. The CDR3 sequence is CASSVGISGGFSGANVLTF. As DNA, the CDR3 is TGTGCCAGCAGCGTAGGTATTAGCGGGGGGTTCTCTGGGGCCAACGTCCTGACTTTC.

This clonotype came up many times. The chain uses TRBV5-6 and TRBJ2-7; 9 bases map to TRBD1. CDR1 SGHDT and CDR2 YYEEEE come from the germline V gene. With 4 bases clipped from V and 0 bases from J, the junction kept 5 bases outside the gene matches. The CDR3 spans 15 residues. CDR3 DNA sequence: TGTGCCAGCAGCATAACAGGGGGCGCCTCCTACGAGCAGTACTTC. As protein: CASSITGGASYEQYF.

This clonotype was seen at least ten times. The gene calls are TRBV15 and TRBJ2-1, with TRBD2 identical over 13 bases. The germline V gene has CDR1 LNHNV and CDR2 YYDKDF (reference sequence). Germline trimming cut 2 bases from V and 6 bases from J; bases unmatched to any gene: 7. The CDR3 extends over 17 amino acids. For the CDR3, the DNA is TGTGCCACCAGCAGACGGACTAGCGGGGGAAATGGCAATGAGCAGTTCTTC. Protein sequence: CATSRRTSGGNGNEQFF. The full variable domain, rest sourced from reference TRBV15 and TRBJ2-1, is DAMVIQNPRYQVTQFGKPVTLSCSQTLNHNVMYWYQQKSSQAPKLLFHYYDKDFNNEADTPDNFQSRRPNTSFCFLDIRSPGLGDTAMYLCATSRRTSGGNGNEQFFGPGTRLTVL.

In its sample, this clonotype was seen many times. This chain uses TRBV16 with TRBJ2-2; a possible D gene is TRBD1 (6 bases). Germline lookup yields CDR1 KGHSY and CDR2 FQNENV. This CDR3 region has 15 residues. V dropped 1 base and J dropped 1 base, with 7 bases sitting between them. This CDR3 reads CASSQWGQNTGELFF. As DNA, the CDR3 is TGTGCCAGCAGCCAATGGGGACAGAACACCGGGGAGCTGTTTTTT.

The gene calls are TRBV4-3 and TRBJ1-1, with 9 bases fitting TRBD1. Germline loops: CDR1 LGHNA, CDR2 YSLEER. This CDR3 region has 16 residues. V shed 0 bases, J shed 8 bases, and the junction held 10 bases outside the gene matches. The CDR3 region has the DNA TGCGCCAGCAGCCAAGACGTTCTGGGACAGGGTATCGAAGCTTTCTTT. Amino acid sequence: CASSQDVLGQGIEAFF.

This clonotype was observed at least ten times. CDR3 protein: CASSQGSTGRNTGELFF. In DNA, the CDR3 is TGTGCCAGCAGCCAAGGTTCAACGGGGCGAAACACCGGGGAGCTGTTTTTT. The gene calls are TRBV3-1 and TRBJ2-2; D assignment may be TRBD1 or TRBD2 (5 bases each). The CDR3 contains 17 residues. V was cut by 1 base and J by 2 bases, with 14 bases left in between. Germline values: CDR1 LGHDT, CDR2 YNNKEL (reference sequence).

This clonotype has ten or more counts. This chain connects TRBV5-1 to TRBJ2-7; 9 bases match TRBD2. The CDR3 runs 14 residues. The germline V gene encodes CDR1 SGHRS and CDR2 YFSETQ. Unmatched junction bases numbered 7, after V lost 6 bases and J lost 3 bases. The CDR3: CASKETSGYYEQYF. The DNA for the CDR3 is TGCGCCAGCAAGGAGACTAGCGGATACTACGAGCAGTACTTC. The whole variable domain, remainder taken from reference TRBV5-1 and TRBJ2-7, is KAGVTQTPRYLIKTRGQQVTLSCSPISGHRSVSWYQQTPGQGLQFLFEYFSETQRNKGNFPGRFSGRQFSNSRSEMNVSTLELGDSALYLCASKETSGYYEQYFGPGTRLTVT.

This clonotype showed up just a few times. The J gene is TRBJ2-3, the V gene TRBV4-3, with 15 bases matching TRBD2. Per the germline V gene, CDR1 is LGHNA and CDR2 is YSLEER. The CDR3 sequence is 18 residues long. V lost 4 bases, J lost 0 bases, and 5 bases stayed unmatched. The chain's CDR3 is CASSPGLAGGLSTDTQYF. The CDR3 nucleotides are TGCGCCAGCAGCCCGGGACTAGCGGGGGGACTTAGCACAGATACGCAGTATTTT.

This clonotype was detected ten times or more. The chain is built from TRBV7-9 and TRBJ2-3; 8 nucleotides align to TRBD2. Germline V gives CDR1 SEHNR, CDR2 FQNEAQ (reference sequence). V was pared by 5 bases and J by 5 bases, with 9 bases of the junction left unmatched. The CDR3 spans 15 residues. CDR3 protein: CASSPAGGLGDTQYF. The CDR3, as DNA: TGTGCCAGCAGCCCGGCGGGGGGCCTTGGAGATACGCAGTATTTT.

At least ten counts were recorded for this clonotype. The chain is built from TRBV7-2 and TRBJ2-5, with 7 nucleotides matching TRBD2. The germline gives CDR1 SGHTA, CDR2 FQGNSA. This CDR3 comprises 14 residues. The junction had 7 bases not matched to a gene; V was cut back by 6 bases and J by 3 bases. DNA for the CDR3: TGTGCCAGCAGTTTGAGAAGCGGGGAAGAGACCCAGTACTTC. Amino acid sequence: CASSLRSGEETQYF. The full variable domain, its missing parts supplied by reference TRBV7-2 and TRBJ2-5, is GAGVSQSPSNKVTEKGKDVELRCDPISGHTALYWYRQSLGQGLEFLIYFQGNSAPDKSGLPSDRFSAERTGGSVSTLTIQRTQQEDSAVYLCASSLRSGEETQYFGPGTRLLVL.

This clonotype was detected ten times or more. V gene TRBV18 combines with J gene TRBJ1-1; D gene uncertain. Germline V gene data show CDR1 as KGHSH and CDR2 as LQKENI. The CDR3 is made up of 13 amino acids. The germline V and J ends were trimmed by 1 base and 1 base, with 4 bases remaining between them. CDR3 amino acids: CASSPQPNTEAFF. DNA for the CDR3: TGTGCCAGCTCACCACAGCCGAACACTGAAGCTTTCTTT.

This clonotype was counted at least ten times. V is TRBV20-1 and J is TRBJ2-5; 10 bases are shared with TRBD2. Germline CDR1 reads DFQATT; CDR2 reads SNEGSKA (reference sequence). The CDR3 extends over 16 amino acids. V shed 3 bases, J shed 4 bases, and the junction held 11 bases outside the gene matches. CDR3 protein: CSASPLLAGVGETQYF. The CDR3 DNA sequence: TGCAGTGCTAGCCCCTTGCTAGCGGGAGTGGGAGAGACCCAGTACTTC.

V usage is TRBV4-1 and J usage is TRBJ1-2, with D unclear. In germline, CDR1 is MGHRA, CDR2 YSYEKL. V gave up 0 bases and J gave up 0 bases, with 11 bases separating them. The CDR3 is 16 residues long. The DNA of the CDR3 is TGCGCCAGCAGCCAAGATCGTCAGCCTCCTAACTATGGCTACACCTTC. Protein product: CASSQDRQPPNYGYTF.